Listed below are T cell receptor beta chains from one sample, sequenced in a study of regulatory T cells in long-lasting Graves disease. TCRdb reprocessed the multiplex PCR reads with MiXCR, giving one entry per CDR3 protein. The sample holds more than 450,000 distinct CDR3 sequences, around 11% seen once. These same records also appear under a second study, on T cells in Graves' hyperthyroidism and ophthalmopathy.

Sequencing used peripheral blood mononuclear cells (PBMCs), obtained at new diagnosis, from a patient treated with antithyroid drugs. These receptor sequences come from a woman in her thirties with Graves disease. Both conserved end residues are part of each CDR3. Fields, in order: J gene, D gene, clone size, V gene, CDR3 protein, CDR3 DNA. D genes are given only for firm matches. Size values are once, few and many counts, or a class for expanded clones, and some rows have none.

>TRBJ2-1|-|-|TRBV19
CASTPTSFDEQFF
TGTGCCAGTACCCCCACTAGCTTCGATGAGCAGTTCTTC
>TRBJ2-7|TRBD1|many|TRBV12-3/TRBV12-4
CASSPDRETYEQYF
TGTGCCAGCAGTCCGGACAGGGAAACCTACGAGCAGTACTTC
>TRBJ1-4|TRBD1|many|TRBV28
CASSQRQGENEKLFF
TGTGCCAGCAGCCAAAGACAGGGCGAGAATGAAAAACTGTTTTTT
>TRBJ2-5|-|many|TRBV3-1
CASSQGRWQTQYF
TGTGCCAGCAGCCAGGGGAGATGGCAGACCCAGTACTTC
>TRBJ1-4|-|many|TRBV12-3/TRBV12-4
CASSRFGRGGSATNEKLFF
TGTGCCAGCAGCCGCTTCGGGCGGGGGGGCTCTGCAACTAATGAAAAACTGTTTTTT
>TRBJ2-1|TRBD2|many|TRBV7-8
CASRPSGNTYNEQFF
TGTGCCAGCAGACCTAGCGGGAACACCTACAATGAGCAGTTCTTC
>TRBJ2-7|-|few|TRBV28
CASSDNGWDNFYEQYF
TGTGCCAGCAGTGACAACGGTTGGGACAACTTCTACGAGCAGTACTTC
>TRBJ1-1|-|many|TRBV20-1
CSATEGSTNTEAFF
TGCAGTGCCACCGAGGGCAGCACTAACACTGAAGCTTTCTTT
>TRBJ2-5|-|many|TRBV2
CASNGRETQYF
TGTGCCAGCAACGGGCGGGAGACCCAGTACTTC
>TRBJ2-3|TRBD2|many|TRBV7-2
CASSWRESTDTQYF
TGTGCCAGCAGCTGGCGGGAGAGCACAGATACGCAGTATTTT
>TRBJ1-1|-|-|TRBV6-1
CASSPFRTEAFF
TGTGCCAGCAGTCCCTTTCGCACTGAAGCTTTCTTT
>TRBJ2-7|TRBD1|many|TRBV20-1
CSATGQGPEQYF
TGCAGTGCTACGGGACAGGGCCCCGAGCAGTACTTC
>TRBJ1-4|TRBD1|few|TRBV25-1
CASSEPGTGDEKLFF
TGTGCCAGCAGTGAACCCGGGACAGGGGACGAAAAACTGTTTTTT
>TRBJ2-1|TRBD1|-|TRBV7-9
CASRLPGTGYNEQFF
TGTGCCAGCAGACTCCCCGGGACAGGCTACAATGAGCAGTTCTTC
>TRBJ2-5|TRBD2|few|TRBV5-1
CASSLDLLAGRETQYF
TGCGCCAGCAGCTTGGACTTACTAGCGGGAAGAGAGACCCAGTACTTC
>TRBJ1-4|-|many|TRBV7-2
CASSEFGMPNEKLFF
TGTGCCAGCAGCGAATTTGGAATGCCTAATGAAAAACTGTTTTTT
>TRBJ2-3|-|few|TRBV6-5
CASSYGRTGSTDTQYF
TGTGCCAGCAGTTACGGTCGTACGGGCAGCACAGATACGCAGTATTTT
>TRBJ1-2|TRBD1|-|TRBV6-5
CASSYRSGTAYGYTF
TGTGCCAGCAGTTACCGTTCCGGGACAGCTTATGGCTACACCTTC
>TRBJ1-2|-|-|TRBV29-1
CSVEDQGPRGGYTF
TGCAGCGTTGAAGATCAGGGCCCTCGGGGGGGCTACACCTTC
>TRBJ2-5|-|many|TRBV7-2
CASSLAGTFQETQYF
TGTGCCAGCAGCTTAGCGGGGACATTCCAAGAGACCCAGTACTTC
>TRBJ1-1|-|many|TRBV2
CASLVGAEAFF
TGTGCCAGCCTTGTCGGGGCTGAAGCTTTCTTT
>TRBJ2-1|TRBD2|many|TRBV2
CASSRLAGVNEQFF
TGTGCCAGCAGCAGACTAGCGGGGGTCAATGAGCAGTTCTTC
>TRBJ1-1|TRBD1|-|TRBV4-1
CAGSGRTGRGGFVTEAFF
TGCGCCGGCAGCGGACGGACAGGGAGGGGTGGGTTCGTCACTGAAGCTTTCTTT
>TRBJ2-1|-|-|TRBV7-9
CASSIRDTDYNEQFF
TGTGCCAGCAGCATCCGGGACACGGACTACAATGAGCAGTTCTTC